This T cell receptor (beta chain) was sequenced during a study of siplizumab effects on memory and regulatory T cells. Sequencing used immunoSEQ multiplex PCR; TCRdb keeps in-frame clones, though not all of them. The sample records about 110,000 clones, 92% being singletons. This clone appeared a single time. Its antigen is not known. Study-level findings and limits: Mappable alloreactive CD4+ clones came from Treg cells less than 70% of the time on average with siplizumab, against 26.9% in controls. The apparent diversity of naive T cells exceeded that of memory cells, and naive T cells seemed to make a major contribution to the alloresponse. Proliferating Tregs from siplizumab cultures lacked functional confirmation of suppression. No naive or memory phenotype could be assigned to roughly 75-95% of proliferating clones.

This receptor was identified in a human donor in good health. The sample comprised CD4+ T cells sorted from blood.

The CDR3 DNA reads as TGTGCCAGCAAACCGCAACAGACAGGATACTATGGCTACACCTTC. Encoded protein: CASKPQQTGYYGYTF. The chain carries TRBV27 and TRBJ1-2; D may be TRBD1 (6 bases). The germline V gene encodes CDR1 MNHEY and CDR2 SMNVEV (reference sequence). V lost 7 bases, J lost 3 bases, and 18 bases lay in between. The CDR3 contains 15 residues.